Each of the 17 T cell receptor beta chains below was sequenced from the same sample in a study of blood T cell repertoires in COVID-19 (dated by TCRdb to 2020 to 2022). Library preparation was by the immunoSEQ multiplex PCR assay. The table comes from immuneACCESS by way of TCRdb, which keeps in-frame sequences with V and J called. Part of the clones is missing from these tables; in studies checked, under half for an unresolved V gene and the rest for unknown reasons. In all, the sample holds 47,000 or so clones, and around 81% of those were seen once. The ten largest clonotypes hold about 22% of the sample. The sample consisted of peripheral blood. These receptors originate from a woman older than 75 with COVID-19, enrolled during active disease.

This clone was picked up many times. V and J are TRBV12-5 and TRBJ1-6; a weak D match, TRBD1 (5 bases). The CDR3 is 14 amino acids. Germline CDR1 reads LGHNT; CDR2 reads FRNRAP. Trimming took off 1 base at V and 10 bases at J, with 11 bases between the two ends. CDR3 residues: CASGLGREASPLHF. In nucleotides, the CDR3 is TGTGCTAGTGGTTTGGGCAGGGAAGCGTCACCCCTCCACTTT.

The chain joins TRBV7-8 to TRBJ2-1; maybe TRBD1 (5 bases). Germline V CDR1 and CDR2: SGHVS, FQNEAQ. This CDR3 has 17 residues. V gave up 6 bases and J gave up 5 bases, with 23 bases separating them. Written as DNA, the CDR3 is TGTGCCAGCAGTCAGACCTCGCGAGCAAGGGGTAACAATGAGCAGTTCTTC. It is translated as CASSQTSRARGNNEQFF.

The CDR3 reads CASSRAQGGSYGYTF. DNA of the CDR3: TGTGCCAGCAGCCGCGCCCAGGGAGGTAGCTATGGCTACACCTTC. The rearrangement joins TRBV16 to TRBJ1-2; D is possibly TRBD1 (5 bases). Trimming took off 4 bases at V and 4 bases at J, with 16 bases between the two ends. The germline V gene has CDR1 KGHSY and CDR2 FQNENV. CDR3 size: 15 residues.

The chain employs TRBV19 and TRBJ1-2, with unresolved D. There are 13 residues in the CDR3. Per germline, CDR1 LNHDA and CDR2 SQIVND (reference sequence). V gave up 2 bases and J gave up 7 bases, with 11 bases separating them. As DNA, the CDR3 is TGTGCCAGTAGTATACAGCCGGTAGCTGGCTACACCTTC. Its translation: CASSIQPVAGYTF.

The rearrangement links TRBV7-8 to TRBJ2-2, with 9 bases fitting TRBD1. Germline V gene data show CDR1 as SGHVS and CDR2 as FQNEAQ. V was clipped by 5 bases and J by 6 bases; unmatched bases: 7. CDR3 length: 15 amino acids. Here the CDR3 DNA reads TGTGCCAGCAGCCCGACAGGGGGAAAGGCCGGGGAGCTGTTTTTT. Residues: CASSPTGGKAGELFF.

The chain's CDR3 is CASSFWGVVETQYF. For the CDR3, the DNA is TGTGCCAGCAGTTTTTGGGGGGTGGTGGAGACCCAGTACTTC. This chain connects TRBV6-2 or TRBV6-3 to TRBJ2-5; TRBD2 might be the D (6 bases). Germline V gene sequence: CDR1 MNHEY, CDR2 SVGEGT. V was clipped by 4 bases and J by 5 bases, with 14 bases between them. There are 14 residues in the CDR3.

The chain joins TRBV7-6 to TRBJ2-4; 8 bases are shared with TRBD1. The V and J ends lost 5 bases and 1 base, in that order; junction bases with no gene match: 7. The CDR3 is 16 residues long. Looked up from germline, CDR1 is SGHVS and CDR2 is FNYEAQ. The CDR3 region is CASSPQGARAKNIQYF. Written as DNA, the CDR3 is TGTGCCAGCAGCCCTCAGGGGGCGCGTGCCAAAAACATTCAGTACTTC.

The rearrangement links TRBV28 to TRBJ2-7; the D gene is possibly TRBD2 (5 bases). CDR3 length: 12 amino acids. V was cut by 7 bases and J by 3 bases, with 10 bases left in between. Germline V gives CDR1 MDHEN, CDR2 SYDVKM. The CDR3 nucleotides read TGTGCCAGCATGGCAGGAGGCTACGAGCAGTACTTC. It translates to CASMAGGYEQYF. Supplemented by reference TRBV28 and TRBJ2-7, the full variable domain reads DVKVTQSSRYLVKRTGEKVFLECVQDMDHENMFWYRQDPGLGLRLIYFSYDVKMKEKGDIPEGYSVSREKKERFSLILESASTNQTSMYLCASMAGGYEQYFGPGTRLTVT.

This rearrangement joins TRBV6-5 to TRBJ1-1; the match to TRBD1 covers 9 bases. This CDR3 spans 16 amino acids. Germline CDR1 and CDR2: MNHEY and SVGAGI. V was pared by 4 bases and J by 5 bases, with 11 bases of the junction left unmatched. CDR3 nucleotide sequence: TGTGCCAGCAGTTCCGGGACAGGGAGGGTTAATACTGAAGCTTTCTTT. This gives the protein CASSSGTGRVNTEAFF.

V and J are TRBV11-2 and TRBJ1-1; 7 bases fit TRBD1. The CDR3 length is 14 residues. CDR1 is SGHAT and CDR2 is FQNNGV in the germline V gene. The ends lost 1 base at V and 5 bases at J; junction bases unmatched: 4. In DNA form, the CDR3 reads TGTGCCAGCAGCTTAGCGTCAGGGGGAACTGAAGCTTTCTTT. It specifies CASSLASGGTEAFF.

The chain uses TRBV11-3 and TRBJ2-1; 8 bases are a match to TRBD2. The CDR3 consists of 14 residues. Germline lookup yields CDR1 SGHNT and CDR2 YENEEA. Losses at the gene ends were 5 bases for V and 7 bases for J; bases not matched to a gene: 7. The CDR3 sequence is CASSPRPGGNEQFF. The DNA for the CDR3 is TGTGCCAGCAGCCCTCGACCGGGAGGGAATGAGCAGTTCTTC.

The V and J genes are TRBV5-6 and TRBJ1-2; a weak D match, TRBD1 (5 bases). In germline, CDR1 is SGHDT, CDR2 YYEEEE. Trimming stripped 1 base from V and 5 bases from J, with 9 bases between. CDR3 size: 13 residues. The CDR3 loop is CASSLSRGYGYTF. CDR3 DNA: TGTGCCAGCAGCTTGTCGCGGGGGTATGGCTACACCTTC.

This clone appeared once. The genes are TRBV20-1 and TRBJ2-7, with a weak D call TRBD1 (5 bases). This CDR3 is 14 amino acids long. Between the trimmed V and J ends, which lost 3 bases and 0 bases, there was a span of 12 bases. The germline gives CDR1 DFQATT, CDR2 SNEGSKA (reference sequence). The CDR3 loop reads CSASRGDSSYEQYF. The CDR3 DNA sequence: TGCAGTGCTAGTAGGGGTGACAGCTCCTACGAGCAGTACTTC.

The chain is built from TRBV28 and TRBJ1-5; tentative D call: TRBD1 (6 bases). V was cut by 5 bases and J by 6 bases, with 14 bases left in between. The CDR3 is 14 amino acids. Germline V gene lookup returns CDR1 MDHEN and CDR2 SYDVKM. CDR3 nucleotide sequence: TGTGCCAGCAGTCCCGAGGGGGAAGGTCAGCCCCAGCATTTT. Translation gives CASSPEGEGQPQHF.

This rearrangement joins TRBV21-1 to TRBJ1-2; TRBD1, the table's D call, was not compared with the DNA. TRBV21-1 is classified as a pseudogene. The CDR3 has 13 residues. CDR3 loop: CASSTRGHYGYTF. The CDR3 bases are TGTGCCAGCAGTACCAGGGGGCACTATGGCTACACCTTC.

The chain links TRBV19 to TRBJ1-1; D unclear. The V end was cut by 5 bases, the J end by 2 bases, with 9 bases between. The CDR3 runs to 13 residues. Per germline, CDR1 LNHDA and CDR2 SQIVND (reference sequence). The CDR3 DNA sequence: TGTGCCAGTAGTTACCAGTTCAACACTGAAGCTTTCTTT. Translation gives CASSYQFNTEAFF.

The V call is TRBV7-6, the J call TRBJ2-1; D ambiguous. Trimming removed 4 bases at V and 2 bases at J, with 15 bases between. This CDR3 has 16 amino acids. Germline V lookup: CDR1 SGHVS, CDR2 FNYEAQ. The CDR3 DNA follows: TGTGCCAGCAGCTCAAATAGTAGGCAGGCCTACAATGAGCAGTTCTTC. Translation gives CASSSNSRQAYNEQFF. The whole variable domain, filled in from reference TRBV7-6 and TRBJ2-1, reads GAGVSQSPRYKVTKRGQDVALRCDPISGHVSLYWYRQALGQGPEFLTYFNYEAQQDKSGLPNDRFSAERPEGSISTLTIQRTEQRDSAMYRCASSSNSRQAYNEQFFGPGTRLTVL.